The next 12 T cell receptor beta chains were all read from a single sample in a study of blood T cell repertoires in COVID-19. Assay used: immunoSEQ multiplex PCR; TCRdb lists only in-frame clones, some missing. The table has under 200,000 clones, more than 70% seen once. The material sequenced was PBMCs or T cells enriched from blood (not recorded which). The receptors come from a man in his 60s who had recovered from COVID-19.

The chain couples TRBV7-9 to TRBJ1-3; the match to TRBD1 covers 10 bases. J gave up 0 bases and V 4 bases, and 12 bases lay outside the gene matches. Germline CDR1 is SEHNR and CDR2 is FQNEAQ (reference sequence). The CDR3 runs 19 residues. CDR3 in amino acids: CASSSGTGDRAPSGNTIYF. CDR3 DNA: TGTGCCAGCAGCTCCGGGACAGGGGACAGAGCCCCCTCTGGAAACACCATATATTTT.

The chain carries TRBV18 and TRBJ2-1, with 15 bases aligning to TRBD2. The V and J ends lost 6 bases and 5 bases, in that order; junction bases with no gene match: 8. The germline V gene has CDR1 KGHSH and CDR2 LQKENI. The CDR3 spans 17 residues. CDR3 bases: TGTGCCAGCTCGGCCGGGACTAGCGGGAGGCCAAACAATGAGCAGTTCTTC. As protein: CASSAGTSGRPNNEQFF.

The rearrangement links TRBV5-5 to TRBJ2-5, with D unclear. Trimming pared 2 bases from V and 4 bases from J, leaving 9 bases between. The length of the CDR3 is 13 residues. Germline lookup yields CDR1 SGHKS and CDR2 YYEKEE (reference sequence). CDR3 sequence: CASSFERGETQYF. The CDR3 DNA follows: TGTGCCAGCAGCTTTGAGAGAGGAGAGACCCAGTACTTC.

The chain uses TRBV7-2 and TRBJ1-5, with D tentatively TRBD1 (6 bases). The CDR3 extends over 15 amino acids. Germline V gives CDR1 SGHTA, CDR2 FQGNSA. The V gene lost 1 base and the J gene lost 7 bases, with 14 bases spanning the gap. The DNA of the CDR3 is TGTGCCAGCAGCTTAGGTTCAGGGGATTACCAGCCCCAGCATTTT. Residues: CASSLGSGDYQPQHF. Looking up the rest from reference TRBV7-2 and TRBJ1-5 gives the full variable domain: GAGVSQSPSNKVTEKGKDVELRCDPISGHTALYWYRQSLGQGLEFLIYFQGNSAPDKSGLPSDRFSAERTGGSVSTLTIQRTQQEDSAVYLCASSLGSGDYQPQHFGDGTRLSIL.

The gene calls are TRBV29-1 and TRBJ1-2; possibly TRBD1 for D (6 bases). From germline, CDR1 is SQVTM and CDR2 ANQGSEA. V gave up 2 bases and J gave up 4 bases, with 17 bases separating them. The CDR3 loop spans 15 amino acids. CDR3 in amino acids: CSVEPPPQGIYGYTF. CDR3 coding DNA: TGCAGCGTTGAACCTCCTCCTCAGGGGATCTATGGCTACACCTTC.

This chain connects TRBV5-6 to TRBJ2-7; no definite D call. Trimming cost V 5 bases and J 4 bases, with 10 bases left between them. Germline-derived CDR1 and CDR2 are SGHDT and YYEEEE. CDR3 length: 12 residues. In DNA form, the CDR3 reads TGTGCCAGCAGTATTACTATTTACGAGCAGTACTTC. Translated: CASSITIYEQYF.

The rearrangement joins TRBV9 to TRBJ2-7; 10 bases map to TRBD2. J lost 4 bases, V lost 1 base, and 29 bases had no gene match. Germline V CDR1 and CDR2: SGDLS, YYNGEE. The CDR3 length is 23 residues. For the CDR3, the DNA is TGTGCCAGCAGCGTAAGTGCTGGGGGACGGACTAGCGGCAGATCTCTGCTTACTTACGAGCAGTACTTC. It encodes CASSVSAGGRTSGRSLLTYEQYF. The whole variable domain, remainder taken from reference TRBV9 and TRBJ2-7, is DSGVTQTPKHLITATGQRVTLRCSPRSGDLSVYWYQQSLDQGLQFLIQYYNGEERAKGNILERFSAQQFPDLHSELNLSSLELGDSALYFCASSVSAGGRTSGRSLLTYEQYFGPGTRLTVT.

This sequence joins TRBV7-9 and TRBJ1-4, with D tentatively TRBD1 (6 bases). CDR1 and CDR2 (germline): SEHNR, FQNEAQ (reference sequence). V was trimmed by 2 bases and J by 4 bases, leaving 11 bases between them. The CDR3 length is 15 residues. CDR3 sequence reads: CASSLKQGGNEKLFF. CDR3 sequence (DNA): TGTGCCAGCAGCTTAAAACAGGGTGGTAATGAAAAACTGTTTTTT.

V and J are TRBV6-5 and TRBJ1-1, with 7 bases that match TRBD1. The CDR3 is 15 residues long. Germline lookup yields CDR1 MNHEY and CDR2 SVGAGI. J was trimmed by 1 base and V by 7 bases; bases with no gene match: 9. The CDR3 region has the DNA TGTGCCAGCACCTCGCAAACAGGGGCGAACACTGAAGCTTTCTTT. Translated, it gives CASTSQTGANTEAFF.

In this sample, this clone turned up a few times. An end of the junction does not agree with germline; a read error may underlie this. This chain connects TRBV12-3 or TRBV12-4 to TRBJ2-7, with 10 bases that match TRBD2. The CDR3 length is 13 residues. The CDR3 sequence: CASHGAGGYGQYF. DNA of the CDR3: TGTGCCAGCCACGGAGCGGGGGGGTACGGGCAGTACTTC.

CDR3 in DNA: TGCGCCAGCAGAGAGGTAGCCAAAAACATTCAGTACTTC. It encodes CASREVAKNIQYF. The rearrangement links TRBV5-1 to TRBJ2-4; D ambiguous. The CDR3 runs to 13 residues. With 5 bases removed from V and 0 bases from J, the gap between germline ends came to 6 bases. Germline-derived CDR1 and CDR2 are SGHRS and YFSETQ.

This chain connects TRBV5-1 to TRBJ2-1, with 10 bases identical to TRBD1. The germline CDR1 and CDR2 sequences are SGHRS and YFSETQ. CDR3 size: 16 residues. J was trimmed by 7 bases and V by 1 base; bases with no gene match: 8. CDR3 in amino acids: CASSLTGWTGGNEQFF. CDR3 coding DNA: TGCGCCAGCAGCTTGACCGGATGGACAGGGGGTAATGAGCAGTTCTTC.